The subject of this entry is one T cell receptor (beta chain). The sample comes from a study of blood T cell repertoires in COVID-19. Across the whole study: Italy, Spain and the United States were the sources of the convalescent and acute COVID-19 samples.

In germline, CDR1 is MDHEN, CDR2 SYDVKM. The CDR3 spans 14 residues. V lost 6 bases, J lost 3 bases, and 14 bases lay in between. TCRdb's copy holds only in-frame clones and misses some; the assay was immunoSEQ multiplex PCR. The sample consists of under 300,000 clones, just over 90% of them appearing once. Cohort placement rested on clinical history that participants reported themselves. The receptor comes from a woman aged 40 to 50 with acute COVID-19. The material sequenced was PBMCs or T cells enriched from blood (not recorded which). V gene TRBV28 combines with J gene TRBJ1-2; no clear D. CDR3 bases: TGTGCCAGCAGCGGCGGGCTACAACACTATGGCTACACCTTC. This encodes CASSGGLQHYGYTF.